This TCR beta chain was recorded in a study of CD8 T cells in Susac syndrome. This CDR3 has 15 residues. V gave up 6 bases and J gave up 6 bases, with 17 bases separating them. Reverse transcription of 0.5 to 1 ug RNA used random hexamers. TCRdb reprocessed the immunoSEQ multiplex PCR reads via MiXCR and lists one record per CDR3 protein. The sample contains around 100,000 distinct CDR3 sequences, approximately 95% of which appear only once. The chain combines TRBV12-3 or TRBV12-4 with TRBJ2-2; the D call may be TRBD1 or TRBD2 (5 bases each). The TCR sequence derives from a human donor with Susac syndrome. Sequencing was performed on CD8+ T cells from PBMCs. The CDR3 spells CASRPGPKVPGELFF. DNA of the CDR3: TGTGCCAGCAGGCCGGGACCTAAGGTCCCCGGGGAGCTGTTTTTT.